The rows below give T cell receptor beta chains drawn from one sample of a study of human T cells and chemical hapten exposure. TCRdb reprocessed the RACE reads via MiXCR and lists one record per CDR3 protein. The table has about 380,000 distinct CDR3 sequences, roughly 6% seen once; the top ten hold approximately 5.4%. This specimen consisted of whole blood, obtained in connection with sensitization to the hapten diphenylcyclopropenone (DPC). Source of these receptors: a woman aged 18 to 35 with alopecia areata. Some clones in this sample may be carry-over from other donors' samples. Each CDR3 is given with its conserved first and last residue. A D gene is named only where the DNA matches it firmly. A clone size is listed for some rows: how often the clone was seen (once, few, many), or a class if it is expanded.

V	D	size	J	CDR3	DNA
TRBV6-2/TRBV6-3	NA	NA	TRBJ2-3	CASSYREDTQYF	TGTGCCAGCAGTTATAGAGAAGATACGCAGTATTTT
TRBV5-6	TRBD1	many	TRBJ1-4	CASRITGTGGEKLFF	TGTGCCAGCAGGATTACCGGGACAGGGGGCGAAAAACTGTTTTTT
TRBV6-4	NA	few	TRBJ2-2	CASSGGEKNTGELFF	TGTGCCAGCAGTGGGGGTGAAAAGAACACCGGGGAGCTGTTTTTT
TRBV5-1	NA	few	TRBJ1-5	CASSPGSGFNQPQHF	TGCGCCAGCAGCCCCGGGTCAGGGTTCAATCAGCCCCAGCATTTT
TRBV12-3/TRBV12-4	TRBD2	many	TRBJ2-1	CASSTAGGPLNEQFF	TGTGCCAGCAGTACAGCGGGGGGGCCTCTGAATGAGCAGTTCTTC
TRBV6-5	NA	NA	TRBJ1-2	CASSYSSQGTPNYGYTF	TGTGCCAGCAGTTACTCGAGTCAGGGGACTCCTAACTATGGCTACACCTTC
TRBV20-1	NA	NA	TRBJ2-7	CSGLTGTNYEQYF	TGCAGTGGTCTAACCGGGACAAACTACGAGCAGTACTTC
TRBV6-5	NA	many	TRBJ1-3	CASRPGAGNTIYF	TGTGCCAGCAGACCCGGGGCCGGAAACACCATATATTTT
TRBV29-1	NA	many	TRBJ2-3	CVIKGGATDTQYF	TGCGTGATCAAAGGGGGGGCCACAGATACGCAGTATTTT
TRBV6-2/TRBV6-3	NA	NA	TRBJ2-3	CASSYGGDSRF	TGTGCCAGCAGTTACGGGGGGGACAGTCGTTTT
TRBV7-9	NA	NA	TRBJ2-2	CASSQRPLLSPNTGELFF	TGTGCCAGCAGCCAGAGGCCCTTACTTTCACCGAACACCGGGGAGCTGTTTTTT
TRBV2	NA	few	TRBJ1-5	CASSVEALSNQPQHF	TGTGCCAGCAGTGTGGAGGCGCTAAGCAATCAGCCCCAGCATTTT
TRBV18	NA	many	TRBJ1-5	CASSPQGDSNQPQHF	TGTGCCAGCTCCCCGCAAGGGGATAGCAATCAGCCCCAGCATTTT
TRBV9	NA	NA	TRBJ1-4	CASSVGEGTNEKLFF	TGTGCCAGCAGCGTAGGTGAGGGGACAAATGAAAAACTGTTTTTT
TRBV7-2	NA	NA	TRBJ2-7	CASSLFPGIYEQYF	TGTGCCAGCAGCTTATTTCCAGGCATCTACGAGCAGTACTTC
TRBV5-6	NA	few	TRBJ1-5	CASSLGLQGGDQPQHF	TGTGCCAGCAGCTTGGGCCTCCAGGGTGGGGATCAGCCCCAGCATTTT
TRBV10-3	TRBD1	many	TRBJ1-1	CATRQGTGAEAFF	TGTGCCACCAGACAGGGAACAGGCGCTGAAGCTTTCTTT
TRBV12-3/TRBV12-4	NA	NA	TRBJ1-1	CASSPVGPGTEAFF	TGTGCCAGCAGTCCAGTCGGCCCGGGGACTGAAGCTTTCTTT
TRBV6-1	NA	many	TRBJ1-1	CASSPQGYTEAFF	TGTGCCAGCAGTCCACAGGGTTACACTGAAGCTTTCTTT
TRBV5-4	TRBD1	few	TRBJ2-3	CASSPSLGQDTDTQYF	TGTGCCAGCAGCCCCTCGCTGGGACAGGACACAGATACGCAGTATTTT
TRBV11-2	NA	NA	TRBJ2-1	CASSSQGSSYNEQFF	TGTGCCAGCAGCTCCCAGGGGAGCTCCTACAATGAGCAGTTCTTC
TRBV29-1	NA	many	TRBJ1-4	CSVGGGFF	TGCAGCGTGGGCGGTGGGTTTTTT
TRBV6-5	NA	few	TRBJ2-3	CASGRRDTQYF	TGTGCCAGCGGGCGCAGAGATACGCAGTATTTT
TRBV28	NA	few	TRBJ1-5	CASSSLGQGLSNQPQHF	TGTGCCAGCAGTTCCTTGGGCCAGGGTCTTAGCAATCAGCCCCAGCATTTT
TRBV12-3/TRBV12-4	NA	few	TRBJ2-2	CASSLWRGETGELFF	TGTGCCAGCAGTTTATGGCGGGGTGAGACCGGGGAGCTGTTTTTT
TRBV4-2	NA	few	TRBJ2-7	CASSQPGVTSYEQYF	TGTGCCAGCAGCCAACCAGGGGTGACCTCCTACGAGCAGTACTTC
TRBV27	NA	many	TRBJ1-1	CASSPLQGRFTEAFF	TGTGCCAGCAGTCCCCTACAGGGAAGGTTCACTGAAGCTTTCTTT